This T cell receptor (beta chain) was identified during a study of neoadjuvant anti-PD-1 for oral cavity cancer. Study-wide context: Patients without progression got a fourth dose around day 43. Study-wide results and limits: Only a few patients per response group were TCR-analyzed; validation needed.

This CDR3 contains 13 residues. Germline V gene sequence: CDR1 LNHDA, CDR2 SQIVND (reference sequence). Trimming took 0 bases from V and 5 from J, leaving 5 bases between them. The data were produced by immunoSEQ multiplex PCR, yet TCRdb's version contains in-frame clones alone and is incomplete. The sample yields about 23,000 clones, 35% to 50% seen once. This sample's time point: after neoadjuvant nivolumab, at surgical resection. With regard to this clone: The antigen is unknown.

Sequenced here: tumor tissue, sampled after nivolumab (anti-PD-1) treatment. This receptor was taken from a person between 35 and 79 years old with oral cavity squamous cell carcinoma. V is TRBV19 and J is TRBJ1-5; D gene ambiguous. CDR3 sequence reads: CASSIDPDQPQHF. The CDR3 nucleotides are TGTGCCAGTAGTATAGACCCGGATCAGCCCCAGCATTTT.